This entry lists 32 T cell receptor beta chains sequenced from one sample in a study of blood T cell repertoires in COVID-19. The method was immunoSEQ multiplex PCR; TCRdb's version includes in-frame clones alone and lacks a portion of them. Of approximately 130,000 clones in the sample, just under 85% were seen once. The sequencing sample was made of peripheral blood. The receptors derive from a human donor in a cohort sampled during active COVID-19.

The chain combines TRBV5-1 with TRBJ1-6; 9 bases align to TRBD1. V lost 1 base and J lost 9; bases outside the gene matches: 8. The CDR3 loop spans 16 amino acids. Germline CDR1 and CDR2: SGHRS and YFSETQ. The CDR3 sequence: CASSLSGTGFGSPLHF. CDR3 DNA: TGCGCCAGCAGCTTGAGTGGGACAGGGTTTGGTTCACCCCTCCACTTT.

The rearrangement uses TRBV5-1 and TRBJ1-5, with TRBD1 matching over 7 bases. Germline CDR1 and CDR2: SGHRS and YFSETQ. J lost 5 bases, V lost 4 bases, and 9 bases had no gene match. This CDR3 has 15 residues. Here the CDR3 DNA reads TGCGCCAGCAGCCCCGGGACAGTGTCCGATCAGCCCCAGCATTTT. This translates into CASSPGTVSDQPQHF.

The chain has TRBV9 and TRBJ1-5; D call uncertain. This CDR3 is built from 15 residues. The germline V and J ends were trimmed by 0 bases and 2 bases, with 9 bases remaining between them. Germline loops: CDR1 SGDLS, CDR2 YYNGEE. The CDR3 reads CASSVGVNRNQPQHF. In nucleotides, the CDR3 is TGTGCCAGCAGCGTAGGAGTCAATCGCAATCAGCCCCAGCATTTT.

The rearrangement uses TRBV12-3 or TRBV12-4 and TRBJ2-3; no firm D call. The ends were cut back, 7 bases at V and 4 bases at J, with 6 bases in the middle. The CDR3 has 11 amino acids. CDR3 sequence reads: CASTAADTQYF. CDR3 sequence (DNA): TGTGCCAGCACCGCGGCAGATACGCAGTATTTT.

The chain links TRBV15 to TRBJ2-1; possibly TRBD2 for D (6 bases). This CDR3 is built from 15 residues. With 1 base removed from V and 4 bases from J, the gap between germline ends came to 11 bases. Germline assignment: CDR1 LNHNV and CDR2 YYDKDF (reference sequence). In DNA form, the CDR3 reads TGTGCCACCAGCAGAGTAGATCGGGGGTACAATGAGCAGTTCTTC. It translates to CATSRVDRGYNEQFF.

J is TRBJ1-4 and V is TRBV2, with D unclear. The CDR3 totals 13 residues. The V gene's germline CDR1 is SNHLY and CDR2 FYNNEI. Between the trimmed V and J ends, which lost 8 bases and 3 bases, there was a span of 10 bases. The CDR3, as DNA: TGTGCCAGCTCGGGGAACTCTAATGAAAAACTGTTTTTT. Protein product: CASSGNSNEKLFF.

CDR3 in amino acids: CASRLHGGNQPQHF. In DNA, the CDR3 is TGTGCCAGCAGGCTACATGGAGGCAATCAGCCCCAGCATTTT. The rearrangement uses TRBV2 and TRBJ1-5; D not resolved. The V end lost 6 bases, the J end lost 2 bases, and 11 bases lay between the germline ends. Germline V gene lookup returns CDR1 SNHLY and CDR2 FYNNEI. The CDR3 spans 14 residues. Variable domain in full (rest from reference TRBV2 and TRBJ1-5): EPEVTQTPSHQVTQMGQEVILRCVPISNHLYFYWYRQILGQKVEFLVSFYNNEISEKSEIFDDQFSVERPDGSNFTLKIRSTKLEDSAMYFCASRLHGGNQPQHFGDGTRLSIL.

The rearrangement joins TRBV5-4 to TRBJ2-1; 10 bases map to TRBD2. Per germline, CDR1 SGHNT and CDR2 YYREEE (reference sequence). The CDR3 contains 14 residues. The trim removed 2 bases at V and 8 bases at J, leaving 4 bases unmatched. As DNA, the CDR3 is TGTGCCAGCAGCTTTACTAGCGGGGATTATGAGCAGTTCTTC. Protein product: CASSFTSGDYEQFF.

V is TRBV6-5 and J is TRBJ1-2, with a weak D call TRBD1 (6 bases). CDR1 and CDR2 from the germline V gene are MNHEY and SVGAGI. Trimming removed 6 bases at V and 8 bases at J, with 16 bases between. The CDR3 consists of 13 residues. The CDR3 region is CASSPGGAAGYTF. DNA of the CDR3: TGTGCCAGCAGCCCGGGGGGGGCGGCCGGCTACACCTTC.

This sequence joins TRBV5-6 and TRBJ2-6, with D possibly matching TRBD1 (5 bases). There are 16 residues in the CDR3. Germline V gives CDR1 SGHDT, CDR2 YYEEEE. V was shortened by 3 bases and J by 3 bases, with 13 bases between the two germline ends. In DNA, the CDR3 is TGTGCCAGCAGCTGGGGCCAGGGCGATGGGGCCAACGTCCTGACTTTC. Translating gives CASSWGQGDGANVLTF.

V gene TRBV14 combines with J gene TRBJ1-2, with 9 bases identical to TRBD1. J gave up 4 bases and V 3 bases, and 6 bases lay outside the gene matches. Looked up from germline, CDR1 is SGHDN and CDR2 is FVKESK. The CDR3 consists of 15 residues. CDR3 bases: TGTGCCAGCAGCCAGAGGACAGGGGTTGGCTATGGCTACACCTTC. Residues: CASSQRTGVGYGYTF.

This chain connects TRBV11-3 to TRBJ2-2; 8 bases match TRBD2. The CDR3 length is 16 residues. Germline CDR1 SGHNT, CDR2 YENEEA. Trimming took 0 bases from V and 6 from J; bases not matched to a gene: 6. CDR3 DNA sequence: TGTGCCAGCAGCTTAGACTCGGGACTAGAAGCCGGGGAGCTGTTTTTT. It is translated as CASSLDSGLEAGELFF.

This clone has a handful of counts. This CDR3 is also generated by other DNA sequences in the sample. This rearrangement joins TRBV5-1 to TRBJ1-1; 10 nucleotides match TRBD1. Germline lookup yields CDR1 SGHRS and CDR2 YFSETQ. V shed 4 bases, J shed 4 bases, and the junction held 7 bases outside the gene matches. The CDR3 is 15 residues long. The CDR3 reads CASSTRQGAFTEAFF. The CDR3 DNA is TGCGCCAGCAGCACACGACAGGGGGCTTTCACTGAAGCTTTCTTT.

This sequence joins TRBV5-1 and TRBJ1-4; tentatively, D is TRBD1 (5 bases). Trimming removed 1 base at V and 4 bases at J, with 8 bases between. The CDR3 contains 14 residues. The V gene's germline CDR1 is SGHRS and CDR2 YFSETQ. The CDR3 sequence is CASSLRQINEKLFF. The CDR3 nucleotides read TGCGCCAGCAGCTTGCGACAGATTAATGAAAAACTGTTTTTT.

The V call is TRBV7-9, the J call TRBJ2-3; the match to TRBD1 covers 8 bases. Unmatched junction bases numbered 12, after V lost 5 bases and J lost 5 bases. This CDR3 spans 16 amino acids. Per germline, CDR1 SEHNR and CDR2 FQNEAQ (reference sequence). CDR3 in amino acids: CASSRGQGAVRDTQYF. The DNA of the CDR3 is TGTGCCAGCAGCCGAGGCCAGGGGGCGGTAAGAGATACGCAGTATTTT.

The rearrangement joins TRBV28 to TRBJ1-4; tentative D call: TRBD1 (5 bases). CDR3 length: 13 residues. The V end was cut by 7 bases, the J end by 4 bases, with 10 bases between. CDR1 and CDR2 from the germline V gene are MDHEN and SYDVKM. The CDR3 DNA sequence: TGTGCCAGCAAGAGACAGCTTAATGAAAAACTGTTTTTT. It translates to CASKRQLNEKLFF.

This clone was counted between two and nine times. As DNA, the CDR3 is TGTGCCAGCTCACCGGGGACTAGCGGGATCACAGATACGCAGTATTTT. Amino acid sequence: CASSPGTSGITDTQYF. The chain recombines TRBV18 with TRBJ2-3, with TRBD2 matching 13 bases. The CDR3 covers 16 residues. Losses at the gene ends were 3 bases for V and 2 bases for J; bases not matched to a gene: 2. CDR1 is KGHSH and CDR2 is LQKENI in the germline V gene.

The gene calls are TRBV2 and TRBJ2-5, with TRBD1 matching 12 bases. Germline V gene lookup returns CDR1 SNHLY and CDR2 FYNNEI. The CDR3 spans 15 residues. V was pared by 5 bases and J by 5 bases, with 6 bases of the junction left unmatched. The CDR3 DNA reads TGTGCCAGCAGTATGGGACAGGGGGCAACGGAGACCCAGTACTTC. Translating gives CASSMGQGATETQYF. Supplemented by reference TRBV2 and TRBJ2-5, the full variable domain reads EPEVTQTPSHQVTQMGQEVILRCVPISNHLYFYWYRQILGQKVEFLVSFYNNEISEKSEIFDDQFSVERPDGSNFTLKIRSTKLEDSAMYFCASSMGQGATETQYFGPGTRLLVL.

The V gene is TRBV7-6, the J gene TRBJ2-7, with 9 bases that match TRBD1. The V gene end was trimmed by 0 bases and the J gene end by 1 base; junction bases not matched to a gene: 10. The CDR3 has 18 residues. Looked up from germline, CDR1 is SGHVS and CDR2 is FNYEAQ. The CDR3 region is CASSLALSPGTGSYEQYF. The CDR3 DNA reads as TGTGCCAGCAGCTTAGCGTTGTCCCCGGGGACAGGGTCCTACGAGCAGTACTTC.

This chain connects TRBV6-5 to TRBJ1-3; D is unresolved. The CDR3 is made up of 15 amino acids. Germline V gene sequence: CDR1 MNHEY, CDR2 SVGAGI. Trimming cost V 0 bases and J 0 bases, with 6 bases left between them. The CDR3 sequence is CASSYSPYSGNTIYF. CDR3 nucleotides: TGTGCCAGCAGTTACTCTCCGTACTCTGGAAACACCATATATTTT.

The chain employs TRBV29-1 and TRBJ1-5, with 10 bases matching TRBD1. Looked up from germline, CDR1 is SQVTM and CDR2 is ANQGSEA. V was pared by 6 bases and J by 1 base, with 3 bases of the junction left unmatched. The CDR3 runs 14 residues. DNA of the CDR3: TGCAGCGTGTGGGACAGGGGAAGCAATCAGCCCCAGCATTTT. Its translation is CSVWDRGSNQPQHF.

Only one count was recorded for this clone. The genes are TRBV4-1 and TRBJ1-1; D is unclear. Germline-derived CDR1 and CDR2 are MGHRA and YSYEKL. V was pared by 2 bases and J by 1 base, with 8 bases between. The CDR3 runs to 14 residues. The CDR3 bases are TGCGCCAGCAGCCAACCGACTGAGAACACTGAAGCTTTCTTT. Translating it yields CASSQPTENTEAFF.

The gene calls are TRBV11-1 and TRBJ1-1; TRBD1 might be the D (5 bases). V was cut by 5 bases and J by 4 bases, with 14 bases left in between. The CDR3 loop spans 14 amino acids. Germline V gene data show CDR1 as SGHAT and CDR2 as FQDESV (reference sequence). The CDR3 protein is CASSLRGAPTEAFF. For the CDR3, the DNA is TGTGCCAGCAGCCTTCGCGGGGCGCCCACTGAAGCTTTCTTT.

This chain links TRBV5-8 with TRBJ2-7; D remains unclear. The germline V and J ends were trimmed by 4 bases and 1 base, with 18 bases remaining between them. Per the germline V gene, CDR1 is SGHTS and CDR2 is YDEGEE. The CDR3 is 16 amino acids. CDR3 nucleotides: TGTGCCAGCAGCCCCCGGTCGTTTGTCGGGTCCTACGAGCAGTACTTC. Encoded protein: CASSPRSFVGSYEQYF. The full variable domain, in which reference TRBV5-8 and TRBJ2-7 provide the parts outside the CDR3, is EAGVTQSPTHLIKTRGQQATLRCSPISGHTSVYWYQQALGLGLQFLLWYDEGEERNRGNFPPRFSGRQFPNYSSELNVNALELEDSALYLCASSPRSFVGSYEQYFGPGTRLTVT.

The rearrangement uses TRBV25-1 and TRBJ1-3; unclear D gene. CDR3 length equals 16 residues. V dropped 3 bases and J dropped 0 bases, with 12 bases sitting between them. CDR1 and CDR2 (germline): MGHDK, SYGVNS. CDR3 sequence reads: CASSDLDSSSGNTIYF. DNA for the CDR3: TGTGCCAGCAGTGACCTGGACTCGAGCTCTGGAAACACCATATATTTT.

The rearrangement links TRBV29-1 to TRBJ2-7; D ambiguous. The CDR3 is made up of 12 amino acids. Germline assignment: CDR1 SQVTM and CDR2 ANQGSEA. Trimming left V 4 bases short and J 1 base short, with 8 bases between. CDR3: CSVGAGSYEQYF. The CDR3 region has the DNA TGCAGCGTTGGGGCAGGATCCTACGAGCAGTACTTC.

The CDR3 sequence is CASNVDRANYGYTF. CDR3 DNA sequence: TGTGCCAGCAACGTGGACAGGGCCAACTATGGCTACACCTTC. The chain combines TRBV2 with TRBJ1-2; 8 nucleotides match TRBD1. Trimming took 7 bases from V and 2 from J; bases not matched to a gene: 6. The CDR3 totals 14 residues. From germline, CDR1 is SNHLY and CDR2 FYNNEI. Using reference TRBV2 and TRBJ1-2 for the parts outside the CDR3, the full variable domain is EPEVTQTPSHQVTQMGQEVILRCVPISNHLYFYWYRQILGQKVEFLVSFYNNEISEKSEIFDDQFSVERPDGSNFTLKIRSTKLEDSAMYFCASNVDRANYGYTFGSGTRLTVV.

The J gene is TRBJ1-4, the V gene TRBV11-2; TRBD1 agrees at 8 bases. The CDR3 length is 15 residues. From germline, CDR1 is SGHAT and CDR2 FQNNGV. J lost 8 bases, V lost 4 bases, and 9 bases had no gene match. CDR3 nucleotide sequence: TGTGCCAGCAGCTCCTCGGGACAGGTGTCCGAAAAACTGTTTTTT. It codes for CASSSSGQVSEKLFF.

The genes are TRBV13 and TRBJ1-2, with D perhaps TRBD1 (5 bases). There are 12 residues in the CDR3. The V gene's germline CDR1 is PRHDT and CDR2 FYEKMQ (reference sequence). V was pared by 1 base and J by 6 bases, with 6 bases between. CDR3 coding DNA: TGTGCCAGCAGCTTAGCGGGGGATGGCTACACCTTC. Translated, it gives CASSLAGDGYTF.

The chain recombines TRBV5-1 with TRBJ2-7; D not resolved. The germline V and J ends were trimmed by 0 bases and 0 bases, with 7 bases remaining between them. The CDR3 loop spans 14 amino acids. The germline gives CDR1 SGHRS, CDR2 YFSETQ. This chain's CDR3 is CASSLDPSSYEQYF. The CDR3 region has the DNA TGCGCCAGCAGCTTGGATCCCAGCTCCTACGAGCAGTACTTC.

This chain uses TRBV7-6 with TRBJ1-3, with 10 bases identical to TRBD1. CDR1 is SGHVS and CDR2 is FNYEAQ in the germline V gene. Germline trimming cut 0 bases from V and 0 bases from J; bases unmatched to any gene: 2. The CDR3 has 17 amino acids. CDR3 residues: CASSLARTGGSGNTIYF. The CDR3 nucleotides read TGTGCCAGCAGCTTAGCGAGGACAGGGGGCTCTGGAAACACCATATATTTT.

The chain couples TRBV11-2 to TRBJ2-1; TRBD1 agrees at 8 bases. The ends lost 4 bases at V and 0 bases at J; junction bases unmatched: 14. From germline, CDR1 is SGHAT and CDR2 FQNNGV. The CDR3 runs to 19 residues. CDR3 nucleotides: TGTGCCAGCAGCTCTAGACGGACAGGGAAAGGCCACTCCTACAATGAGCAGTTCTTC. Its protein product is CASSSRRTGKGHSYNEQFF.